Following are 6 T cell receptor beta chains from one sample sequenced in a study of T cell changes during pregnancy in multiple sclerosis. Some clones are missing from TCRdb's copy, which holds only in-frame ones; the method was immunoSEQ multiplex PCR. The sample includes 100,000 or so clones, about 94% of them seen just once. Sample: peripheral blood, taken after pregnancy. The receptors derive from a female donor in good health, enrolled as a control in a pregnancy study.

This chain joins TRBV15 and TRBJ2-7; 14 bases are a match to TRBD2. CDR1 is LNHNV, CDR2 YYDKDF, per germline (reference sequence). With 5 bases clipped from V and 4 bases from J, the junction kept 4 bases outside the gene matches. The CDR3 is 15 amino acids. The CDR3 DNA reads TGTGCCACCAGCGAGGGACTAGCGGGAGCGTACGAGCAGTACTTC. This encodes CATSEGLAGAYEQYF.

This clone was found a few times. The chain carries TRBV4-1 and TRBJ1-1; maybe TRBD1 (5 bases). CDR1 and CDR2 from the germline V gene are MGHRA and YSYEKL. The CDR3 runs 15 residues. The V end lost 2 bases, the J end lost 2 bases, and 12 bases lay between the germline ends. CDR3 in DNA: TGCGCCAGCAGCCAAATCACAGGACGAAACACTGAAGCTTTCTTT. Its translation is CASSQITGRNTEAFF.

The gene calls are TRBV4-1 and TRBJ2-3; a possible D gene is TRBD1 (6 bases). V lost 4 bases and J lost 5, with 19 bases in between. Germline V CDR1 and CDR2: MGHRA, YSYEKL. This CDR3 spans 16 amino acids. In DNA, the CDR3 is TGCGCCAGCAGCCCCGTTAGTACAGGGATGGGAGATACGCAGTATTTT. Encoded protein: CASSPVSTGMGDTQYF.

The chain is built from TRBV2 and TRBJ2-7, with a weak D call TRBD2 (6 bases). CDR1 SNHLY and CDR2 FYNNEI come from the germline V gene. Trimming stripped 10 bases from V and 2 bases from J, with 18 bases between. This CDR3 is built from 14 residues. The CDR3 loop reads CATQPRDFPYEQYF. CDR3 coding DNA: TGTGCCACACAACCCCGGGACTTTCCCTACGAGCAGTACTTC.

The V call is TRBV2, the J call TRBJ2-1; 7 bases align to TRBD1. Germline V lookup: CDR1 SNHLY, CDR2 FYNNEI. This CDR3 is built from 15 residues. Unmatched junction bases numbered 13, after V lost 6 bases and J lost 8 bases. Here the CDR3 reads CASSGLTGRSDEQFF. The CDR3 DNA sequence: TGTGCCAGCAGCGGACTGACAGGGCGATCAGATGAGCAGTTCTTC.

Only one count was recorded for this clone. V usage is TRBV9 and J usage is TRBJ2-6; TRBD1 aligns across 7 bases. Germline V gene data show CDR1 as SGDLS and CDR2 as YYNGEE. The CDR3 runs 15 residues. V trimming: 3 bases; J trimming: 1 base; junction bases outside the gene matches: 1. The CDR3 DNA sequence: TGTGCCAGCAGCGCGACAGGGTCTGGGGCCAACGTCCTGACTTTC. It translates to CASSATGSGANVLTF. Looking up the rest from reference TRBV9 and TRBJ2-6 gives the full variable domain: DSGVTQTPKHLITATGQRVTLRCSPRSGDLSVYWYQQSLDQGLQFLIQYYNGEERAKGNILERFSAQQFPDLHSELNLSSLELGDSALYFCASSATGSGANVLTFGAGSRLTVL.